This entry describes one T cell receptor beta chain. As yet, its antigen is unknown. Genomic DNA, serving as template, underwent TCR beta VDJ and CDR3 profiling. Using its own MiXCR run on the reads, TCRdb lists one record per CDR3 protein. This table has some 170,000 distinct CDR3 sequences, 40% to 55% appearing once. Sequencing involved patients with CD8+CD57+ cell expansion previously shown by flow cytometry. The entry originates in a study of CD8+CD57+ T cells in acquired aplastic anemia. Overall study findings and caveats: Significant differences in CD8+ Simpson's diversity were not observed between patients and controls. Overlapping CD8+ CDR3 repertoires of patients and controls contained roughly 29 shared sequences.

This CDR3 comprises 14 residues. Germline lookup yields CDR1 SGHTA and CDR2 FQGTGA. V gave up 5 bases and J gave up 8 bases, with 18 bases separating them. This TCR came from a human donor with aplastic anemia. The sequencing input was sorted CD4+, CD8+, or CD8+CD57+ T cells (not recorded which) from PBMCs. The chain couples TRBV7-3 to TRBJ1-2; no firm D call. This chain's CDR3 is CASSQNPLGPGYTF. The CDR3 nucleotides read TGTGCCAGCAGCCAAAACCCCTTAGGTCCCGGCTACACCTTC.